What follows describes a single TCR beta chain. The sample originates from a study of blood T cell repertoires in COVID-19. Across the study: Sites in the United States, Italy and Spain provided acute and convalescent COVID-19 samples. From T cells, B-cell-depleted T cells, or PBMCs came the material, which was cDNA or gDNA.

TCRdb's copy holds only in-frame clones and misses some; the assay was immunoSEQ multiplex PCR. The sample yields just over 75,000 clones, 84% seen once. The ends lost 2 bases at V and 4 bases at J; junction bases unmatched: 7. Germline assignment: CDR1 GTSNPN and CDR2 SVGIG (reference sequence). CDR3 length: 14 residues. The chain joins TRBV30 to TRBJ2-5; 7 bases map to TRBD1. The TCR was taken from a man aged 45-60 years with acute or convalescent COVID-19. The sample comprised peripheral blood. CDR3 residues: CAWSPLTGIETQYF. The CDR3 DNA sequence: TGTGCCTGGAGTCCCCTGACAGGGATAGAGACCCAGTACTTC.